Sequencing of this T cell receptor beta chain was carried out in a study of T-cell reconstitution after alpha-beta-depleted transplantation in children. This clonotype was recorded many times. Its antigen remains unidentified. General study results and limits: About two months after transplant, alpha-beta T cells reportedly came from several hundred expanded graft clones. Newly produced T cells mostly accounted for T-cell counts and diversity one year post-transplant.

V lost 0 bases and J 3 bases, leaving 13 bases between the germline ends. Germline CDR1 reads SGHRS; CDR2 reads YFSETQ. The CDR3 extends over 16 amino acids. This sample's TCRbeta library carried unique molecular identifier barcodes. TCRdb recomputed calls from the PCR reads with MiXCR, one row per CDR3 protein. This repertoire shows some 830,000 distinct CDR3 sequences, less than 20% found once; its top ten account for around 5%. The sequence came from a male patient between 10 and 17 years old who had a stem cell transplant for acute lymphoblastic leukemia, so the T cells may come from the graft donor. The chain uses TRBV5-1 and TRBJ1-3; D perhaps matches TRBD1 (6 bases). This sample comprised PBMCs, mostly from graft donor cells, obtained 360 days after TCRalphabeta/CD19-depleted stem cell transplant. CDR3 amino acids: CASSLAGQSNGNTIYF. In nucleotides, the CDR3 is TGCGCCAGCAGCTTGGCCGGACAGTCGAATGGAAACACCATATATTTT.